Listed here are 18 T cell receptor beta chains from one sample, sequenced in a study of cytomegalovirus exposure and HLA in healthy donors. Libraries were prepared by immunoSEQ multiplex PCR; TCRdb keeps only in-frame clonotypes and omits some of them. The sample yields 66,000 or so clones, 95% to 97% seen once. Sequencing used PBMCs. The source of these receptors is a woman under 30 in good health and CMV-seropositive.

The J gene is TRBJ1-1, the V gene TRBV27; D is perhaps TRBD1 (5 bases). The CDR3 extends over 17 amino acids. Germline V CDR1 and CDR2: MNHEY, SMNVEV (reference sequence). Trimming shortened V by 6 bases and J by 3 bases, and 23 bases separated the two germline ends. The CDR3 is CASRSTKTFRGYTEAFF. In nucleotides, the CDR3 is TGTGCCAGCAGATCCACTAAAACTTTTAGGGGCTACACTGAAGCTTTCTTT.

The rearrangement links TRBV28 to TRBJ2-7; maybe TRBD1 (5 bases). The length of the CDR3 is 16 residues. V lost 7 bases and J 5 bases, leaving 24 bases between the germline ends. Per germline, CDR1 MDHEN and CDR2 SYDVKM. The CDR3 is CASNVIQGSAIHEQYF. The DNA for the CDR3 is TGTGCCAGCAACGTTATTCAGGGAAGCGCGATCCACGAGCAGTACTTC.

This sequence joins TRBV7-3 and TRBJ2-6; TRBD1 matches at 8 bases. The J segment lost 2 bases and the V segment lost 5 bases, leaving 8 bases of the junction unmatched. Germline V lookup: CDR1 SGHTA, CDR2 FQGTGA. The CDR3 has 17 amino acids. CDR3 amino acids: CASSRQGQIPGANVLTF. CDR3 bases: TGTGCCAGCAGCCGACAGGGGCAAATCCCTGGGGCCAACGTCCTGACTTTC.

The chain combines TRBV15 with TRBJ2-1; 10 bases match TRBD2. V lost 4 bases to trimming and J lost 8 bases; unmatched junction nucleotides: 8. Germline CDR1 is LNHNV and CDR2 is YYDKDF (reference sequence). This CDR3 spans 15 amino acids. CDR3 bases: TGTGCCACCAGCAAACTAGCGGGGTTTGCCGATGAGCAGTTCTTC. It codes for CATSKLAGFADEQFF. The full variable domain, rest sourced from reference TRBV15 and TRBJ2-1, is DAMVIQNPRYQVTQFGKPVTLSCSQTLNHNVMYWYQQKSSQAPKLLFHYYDKDFNNEADTPDNFQSRRPNTSFCFLDIRSPGLGDTAMYLCATSKLAGFADEQFFGPGTRLTVL.

The chain carries TRBV19 and TRBJ1-5; 9 bases match TRBD1. CDR1 is LNHDA, CDR2 SQIVND, per germline (reference sequence). Unmatched junction bases numbered 5, after V lost 6 bases and J lost 5 bases. The CDR3 has 14 amino acids. CDR3 in amino acids: CASSTTGGDQPQHF. CDR3 coding DNA: TGTGCCAGTAGCACGACAGGGGGGGATCAGCCCCAGCATTTT.

This sequence joins TRBV19 and TRBJ2-1, with 10 bases identical to TRBD1. From germline, CDR1 is LNHDA and CDR2 SQIVND (reference sequence). The CDR3 length is 15 residues. J was trimmed by 3 bases and V by 5 bases; bases with no gene match: 4. The CDR3 loop is CASSPRDRGYNEQFF. The CDR3 DNA follows: TGTGCCAGTAGTCCCCGGGACAGGGGCTACAATGAGCAGTTCTTC.

The V gene is TRBV27, the J gene TRBJ2-2; no clear D gene. V was trimmed by 5 bases and J by 7 bases, leaving 5 bases between them. CDR1 and CDR2 (germline): MNHEY, SMNVEV (reference sequence). The CDR3 loop spans 11 amino acids. CDR3 coding DNA: TGTGCCAGCAGTAGGAGCGGGGAGCTGTTTTTT. This encodes CASSRSGELFF.

This clone was found once. V gene TRBV5-4 combines with J gene TRBJ2-3; 7 nucleotides align to TRBD1. The CDR3 loop spans 16 amino acids. The ends lost 3 bases at V and 0 bases at J; junction bases unmatched: 7. Germline V gives CDR1 SGHNT, CDR2 YYREEE (reference sequence). CDR3 DNA: TGTGCCAGCAGCTCTCGGGACAGCGATAGCACAGATACGCAGTATTTT. Amino acids: CASSSRDSDSTDTQYF.

This clone has only one observation. The chain recombines TRBV7-8 with TRBJ2-2, with D possibly being TRBD1 (6 bases). Trimming left V 3 bases short and J 6 bases short, with 11 bases between. The CDR3 contains 14 residues. Germline V lookup: CDR1 SGHVS, CDR2 FQNEAQ. In DNA form, the CDR3 reads TGTGCCAGCAGCTTGATACAGGGTCCCGGGGAGCTGTTTTTT. Its translation: CASSLIQGPGELFF.

The J gene is TRBJ2-7, the V gene TRBV28, with 9 bases aligning to TRBD1. The CDR3 contains 14 residues. J gave up 4 bases and V 6 bases, and 7 bases lay outside the gene matches. The germline gives CDR1 MDHEN, CDR2 SYDVKM. The CDR3 is CASRPPGQGYEQYF. The CDR3 coding sequence is TGTGCCAGCAGACCCCCGGGACAGGGATACGAGCAGTACTTC.

V gene TRBV10-3 combines with J gene TRBJ2-3, with TRBD1 matching 7 bases. This CDR3 is 14 amino acids long. V shed 8 bases, J shed 0 bases, and the junction held 5 bases outside the gene matches. Germline V gene lookup returns CDR1 ENHRY and CDR2 SYGVKD. The CDR3 nucleotides are TGTGCCATCGCAGTGGGACAGAGCACAGATACGCAGTATTTT. Translating gives CAIAVGQSTDTQYF.

CDR3 loop: CASRPTGSAEAFF. CDR3 nucleotides: TGTGCCAGCAGACCTACAGGATCGGCTGAAGCTTTCTTT. V usage is TRBV2 and J usage is TRBJ1-1; possible D gene TRBD1, 5 bases. The CDR3 is 13 amino acids. With 6 bases removed from V and 6 bases from J, the gap between germline ends came to 14 bases. Germline values: CDR1 SNHLY, CDR2 FYNNEI. Drawing the rest from reference TRBV2 and TRBJ1-1, the complete variable domain is EPEVTQTPSHQVTQMGQEVILRCVPISNHLYFYWYRQILGQKVEFLVSFYNNEISEKSEIFDDQFSVERPDGSNFTLKIRSTKLEDSAMYFCASRPTGSAEAFFGQGTRLTVV.

J is TRBJ2-2 and V is TRBV5-1; D is possibly TRBD2 (5 bases). The CDR3 is 15 residues long. The germline V gene has CDR1 SGHRS and CDR2 YFSETQ. The germline V and J ends were trimmed by 0 bases and 1 base, with 7 bases remaining between them. CDR3 sequence reads: CASSLVAGNTGELFF. The CDR3 DNA sequence: TGCGCCAGCAGCTTGGTGGCGGGGAACACCGGGGAGCTGTTTTTT.

The chain couples TRBV5-6 to TRBJ2-3; 8 bases map to TRBD1. This CDR3 is 14 amino acids long. V lost 3 bases, J lost 5 bases, and 5 bases stayed unmatched. Looked up from germline, CDR1 is SGHDT and CDR2 is YYEEEE. CDR3 amino acids: CASSSGQGRDTQYF. In DNA, the CDR3 is TGTGCCAGCAGCTCAGGACAGGGACGAGATACGCAGTATTTT.

This chain joins TRBV7-9 and TRBJ2-3, with TRBD1 matching 10 bases. This CDR3 has 17 amino acids. CDR1 and CDR2 (germline): SEHNR, FQNEAQ (reference sequence). Trimming took 0 bases from V and 3 from J; bases not matched to a gene: 6. CDR3 DNA sequence: TGTGCCAGCAGCTTAGCGACAGGGGGCAGGAAAACAGATACGCAGTATTTT. Amino acid sequence: CASSLATGGRKTDTQYF.

The chain recombines TRBV25-1 with TRBJ2-1; 8 positions match TRBD2. Germline assignment: CDR1 MGHDK and CDR2 SYGVNS. The CDR3 consists of 14 residues. Trimming cost V 2 bases and J 4 bases; bases outside gene matches: 1. DNA of the CDR3: TGTGCCAGCAGTGAACCGGGAGGGTACAATGAGCAGTTCTTC. This encodes CASSEPGGYNEQFF.

With respect to this clone: At one of its ends the junction is not consistent with the germline gene, which may arise from a read error. The chain has TRBV7-7 and TRBJ2-2; D is unresolved. Germline lookup yields CDR1 SSHAT and CDR2 FNYEAQ (reference sequence). The length of the CDR3 is 15 residues. CDR3 sequence (DNA): TGTGCTAGCAGCCCGGATGACTCACCGATCGGGGAGCTGTTTTTT. It translates to CASSPDDSPIGELFF.

This chain joins TRBV19 and TRBJ1-2; no reliable D call. There are 13 residues in the CDR3. Germline CDR1 is LNHDA and CDR2 is SQIVND (reference sequence). Trimming left V 4 bases short and J 6 bases short, with 12 bases between. The DNA for the CDR3 is TGTGCCAGTAGTAACGATGGAGGTCATGGCTACACCTTC. This sequence encodes CASSNDGGHGYTF.